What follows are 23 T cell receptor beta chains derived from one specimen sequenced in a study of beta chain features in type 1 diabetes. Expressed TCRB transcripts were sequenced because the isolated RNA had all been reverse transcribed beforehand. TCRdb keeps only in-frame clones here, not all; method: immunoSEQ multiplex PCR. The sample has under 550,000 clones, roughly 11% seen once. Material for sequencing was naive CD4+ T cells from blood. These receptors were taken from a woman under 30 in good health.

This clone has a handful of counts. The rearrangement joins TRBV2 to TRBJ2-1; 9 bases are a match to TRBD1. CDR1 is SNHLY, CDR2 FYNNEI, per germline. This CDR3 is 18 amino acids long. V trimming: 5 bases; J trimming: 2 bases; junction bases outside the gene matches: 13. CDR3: CASSRDRAWDRTYNEQFF. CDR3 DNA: TGTGCCAGCAGTAGGGACAGGGCCTGGGACAGGACCTACAATGAGCAGTTCTTC.

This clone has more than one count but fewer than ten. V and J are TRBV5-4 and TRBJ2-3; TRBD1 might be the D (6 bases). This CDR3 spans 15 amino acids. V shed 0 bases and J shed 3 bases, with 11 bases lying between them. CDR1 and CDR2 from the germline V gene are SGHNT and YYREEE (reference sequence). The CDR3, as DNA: TGTGCCAGCAGCTTGGCGAACAGGGCAACAGATACGCAGTATTTT. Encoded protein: CASSLANRATDTQYF.

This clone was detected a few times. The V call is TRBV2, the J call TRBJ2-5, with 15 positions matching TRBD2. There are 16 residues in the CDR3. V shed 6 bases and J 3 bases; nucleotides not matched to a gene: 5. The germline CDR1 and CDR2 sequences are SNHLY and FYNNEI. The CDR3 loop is CASRGLAGGMEETQYF. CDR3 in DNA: TGTGCCAGCAGAGGACTAGCGGGGGGGATGGAAGAGACCCAGTACTTC.

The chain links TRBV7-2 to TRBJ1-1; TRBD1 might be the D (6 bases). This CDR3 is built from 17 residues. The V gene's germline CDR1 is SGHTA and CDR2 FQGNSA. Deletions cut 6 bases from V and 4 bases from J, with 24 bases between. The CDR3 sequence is CASRHINVGGRSTEAFF. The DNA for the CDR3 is TGTGCCAGCAGGCATATTAATGTCGGGGGCAGGAGCACTGAAGCTTTCTTT.

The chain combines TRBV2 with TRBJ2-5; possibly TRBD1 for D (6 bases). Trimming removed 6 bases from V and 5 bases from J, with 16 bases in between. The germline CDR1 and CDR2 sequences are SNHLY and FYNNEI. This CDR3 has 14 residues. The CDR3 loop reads CASSGDRLRETQYF. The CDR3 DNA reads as TGTGCCAGCAGCGGCGACAGGTTAAGGGAGACCCAGTACTTC.

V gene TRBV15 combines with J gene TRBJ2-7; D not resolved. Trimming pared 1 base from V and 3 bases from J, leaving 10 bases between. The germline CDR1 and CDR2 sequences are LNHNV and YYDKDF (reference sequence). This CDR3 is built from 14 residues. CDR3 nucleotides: TGTGCCACCAGCAGAGCCGATCAGCGCTACGAGCAGTACGTC. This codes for CATSRADQRYEQYV.

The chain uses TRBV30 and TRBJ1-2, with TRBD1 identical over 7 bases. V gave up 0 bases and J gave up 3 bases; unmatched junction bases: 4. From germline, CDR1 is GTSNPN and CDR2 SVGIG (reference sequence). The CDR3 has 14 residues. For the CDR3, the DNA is TGTGCCTGGAGTGTACAGGGGCCTTACTATGGCTACACCTTC. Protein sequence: CAWSVQGPYYGYTF.

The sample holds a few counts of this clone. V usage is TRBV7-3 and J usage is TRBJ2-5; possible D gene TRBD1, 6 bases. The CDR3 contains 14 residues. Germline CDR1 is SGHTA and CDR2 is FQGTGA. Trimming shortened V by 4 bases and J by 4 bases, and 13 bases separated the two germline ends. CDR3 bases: TGTGCCAGCAGCTCAAATGGACAGAGAGAGACCCAGTACTTC. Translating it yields CASSSNGQRETQYF.

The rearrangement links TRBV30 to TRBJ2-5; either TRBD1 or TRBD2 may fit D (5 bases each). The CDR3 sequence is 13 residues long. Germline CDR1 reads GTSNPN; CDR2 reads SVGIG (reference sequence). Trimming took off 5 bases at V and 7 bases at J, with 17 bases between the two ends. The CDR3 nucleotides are TGTGCCTGGGGTGGGACCGTCGGAGGGACCCAGTACTTC. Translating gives CAWGGTVGGTQYF.

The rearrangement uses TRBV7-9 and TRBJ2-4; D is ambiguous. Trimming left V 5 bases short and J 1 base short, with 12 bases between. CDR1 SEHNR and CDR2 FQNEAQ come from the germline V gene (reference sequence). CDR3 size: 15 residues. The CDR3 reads CASSPVTPAKNIQYF. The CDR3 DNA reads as TGTGCCAGCAGCCCAGTGACCCCGGCCAAAAACATTCAGTACTTC.

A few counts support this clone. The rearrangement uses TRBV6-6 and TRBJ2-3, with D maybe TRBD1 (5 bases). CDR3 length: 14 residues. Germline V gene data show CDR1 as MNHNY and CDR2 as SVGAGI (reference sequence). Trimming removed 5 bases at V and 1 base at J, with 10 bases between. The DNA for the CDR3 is TGTGCCAGCAGTGCCAGGGCCCGCACAGATACGCAGTATTTT. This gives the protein CASSARARTDTQYF.

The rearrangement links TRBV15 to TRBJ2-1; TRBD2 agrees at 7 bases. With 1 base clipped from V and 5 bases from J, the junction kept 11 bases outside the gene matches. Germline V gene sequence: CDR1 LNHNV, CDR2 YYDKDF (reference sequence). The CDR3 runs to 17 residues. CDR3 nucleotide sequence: TGTGCCACCAGCAGAGGTGGGATAGGACGGGGGGACAATGAGCAGTTCTTC. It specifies CATSRGGIGRGDNEQFF.

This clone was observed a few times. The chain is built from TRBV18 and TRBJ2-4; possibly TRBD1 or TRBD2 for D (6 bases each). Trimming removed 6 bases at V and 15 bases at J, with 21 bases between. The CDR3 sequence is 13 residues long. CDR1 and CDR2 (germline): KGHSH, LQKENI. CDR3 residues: CASSYENGGQRYF. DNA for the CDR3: TGTGCCAGCTCTTACGAAAACGGGGGCCAGAGGTACTTC.

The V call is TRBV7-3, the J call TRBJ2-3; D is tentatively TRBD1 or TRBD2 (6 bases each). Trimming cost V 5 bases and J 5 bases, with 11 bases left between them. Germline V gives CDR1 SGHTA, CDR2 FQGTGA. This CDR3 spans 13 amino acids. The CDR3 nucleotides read TGTGCCAGCAGCGTAGGAGGGGGAGATACGCAGTATTTT. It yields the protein CASSVGGGDTQYF. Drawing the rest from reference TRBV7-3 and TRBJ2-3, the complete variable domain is GAGVSQTPSNKVTEKGKYVELRCDPISGHTALYWYRQSLGQGPEFLIYFQGTGAADDSGLPNDRFFAVRPEGSVSTLKIQRTERGDSAVYLCASSVGGGDTQYFGPGTRLTVL.

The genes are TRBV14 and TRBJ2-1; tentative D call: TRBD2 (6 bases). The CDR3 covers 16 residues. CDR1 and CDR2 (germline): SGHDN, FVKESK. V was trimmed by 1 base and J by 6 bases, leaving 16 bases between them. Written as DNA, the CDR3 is TGTGCCAGCAGCCAAGTACGGCTAGCGCTCGTCAATGAGCAGTTCTTC. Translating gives CASSQVRLALVNEQFF.

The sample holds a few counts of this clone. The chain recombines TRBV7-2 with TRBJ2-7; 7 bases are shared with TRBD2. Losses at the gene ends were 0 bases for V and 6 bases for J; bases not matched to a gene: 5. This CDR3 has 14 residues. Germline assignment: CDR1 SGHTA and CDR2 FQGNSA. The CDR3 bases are TGTGCCAGCAGCTTAGCGGGGACTACGAGCGAGCAGTACGTC. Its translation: CASSLAGTTSEQYV.

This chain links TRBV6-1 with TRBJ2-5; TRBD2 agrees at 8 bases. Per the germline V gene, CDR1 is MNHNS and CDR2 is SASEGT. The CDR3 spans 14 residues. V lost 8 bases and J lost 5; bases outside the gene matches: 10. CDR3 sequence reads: CASVFAGGRETQYF. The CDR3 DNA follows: TGTGCCAGCGTTTTTGCGGGGGGCCGGGAGACCCAGTACTTC.

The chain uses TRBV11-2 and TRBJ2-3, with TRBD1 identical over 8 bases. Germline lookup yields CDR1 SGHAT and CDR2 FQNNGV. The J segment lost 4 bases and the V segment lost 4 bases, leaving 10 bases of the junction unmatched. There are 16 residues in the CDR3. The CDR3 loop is CASSYQTGARPDTQYF. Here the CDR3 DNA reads TGTGCCAGCAGCTACCAGACAGGGGCTCGACCAGATACGCAGTATTTT.

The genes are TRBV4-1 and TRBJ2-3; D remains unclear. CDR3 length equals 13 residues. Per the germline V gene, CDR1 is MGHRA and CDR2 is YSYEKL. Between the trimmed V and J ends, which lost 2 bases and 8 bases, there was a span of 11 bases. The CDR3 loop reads CASSQPLDRTQYF. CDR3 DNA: TGCGCCAGCAGCCAACCGTTAGACCGTACGCAGTATTTT.

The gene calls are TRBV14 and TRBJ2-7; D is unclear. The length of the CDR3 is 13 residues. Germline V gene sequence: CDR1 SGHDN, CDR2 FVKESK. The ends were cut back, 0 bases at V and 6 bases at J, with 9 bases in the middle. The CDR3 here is CASSQDPSSEQYV. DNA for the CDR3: TGTGCCAGCAGCCAAGATCCCAGCAGCGAGCAGTACGTC.

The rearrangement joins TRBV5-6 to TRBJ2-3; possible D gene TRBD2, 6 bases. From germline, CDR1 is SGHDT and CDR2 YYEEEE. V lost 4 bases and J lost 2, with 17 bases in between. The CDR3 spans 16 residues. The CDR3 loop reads CASSHSSRGLTDTQYF. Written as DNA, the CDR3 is TGTGCCAGCAGCCATAGTAGTCGGGGACTCACAGATACGCAGTATTTT.

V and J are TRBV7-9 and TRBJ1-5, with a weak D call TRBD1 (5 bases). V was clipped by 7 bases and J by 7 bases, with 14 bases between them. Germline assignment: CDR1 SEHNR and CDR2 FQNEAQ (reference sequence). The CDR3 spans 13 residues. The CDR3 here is CASTGPTGQPQHF. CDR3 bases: TGTGCCAGCACGGGGCCCACGGGACAGCCCCAGCATTTT.

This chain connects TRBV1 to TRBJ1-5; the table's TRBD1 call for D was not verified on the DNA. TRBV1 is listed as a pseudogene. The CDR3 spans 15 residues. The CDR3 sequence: CTSSQENTVGQPQHF. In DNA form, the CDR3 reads TGCACCAGCAGCCAAGAAAACACAGTAGGTCAGCCCCAGCATTTT.